These T cell receptor beta chains were read from a single sample in a study of blood T cell repertoires in COVID-19. Assay: immunoSEQ multiplex PCR; the TCRdb copy retains only in-frame clones and omits some. The repertoire holds under 200,000 clones, with 80% to 85% as singletons. Sequenced input: peripheral blood. These receptor sequences come from a human donor with acute or convalescent COVID-19. The donor label of this sample is uncertain. CDR3s include the opening cysteine and the closing phenylalanine or tryptophan. A D gene is named only where the DNA matches it firmly. Clone size appears in some rows only: once, few, many, or a class for an expanded clone.

DNA | CDR3 | J | D | V | size
TGTGCCAGTAGTCCTGCCGTGGGCCCCGGAATCGAGCAGTACTTC | CASSPAVGPGIEQYF | TRBJ2-7 | NA | TRBV19 | NA
TGCGCCAGCAGCCAACGGACAGTCACAGATACGCAGTATTTT | CASSQRTVTDTQYF | TRBJ2-3 | NA | TRBV4-1 | once
TGTGCCAGCAGGCGGACAGGTTCGTCCTACGAGCAGTACTTC | CASRRTGSSYEQYF | TRBJ2-7 | TRBD1 | TRBV28 | NA
TGTGCCAGCAGTTACAGGGGGCTCAATCAGCCCCAGCATTTT | CASSYRGLNQPQHF | TRBJ1-5 | TRBD1 | TRBV6-6 | once
TGCGCCAGCAGGGGACTAGCGGGGGAGGATACGCAGTATTTT | CASRGLAGEDTQYF | TRBJ2-3 | TRBD2 | TRBV5-1 | NA
TGTGCCAGCAGCTCTACAGGGACCGCGGAATTGAACTATGGCTACACCTTC | CASSSTGTAELNYGYTF | TRBJ1-2 | NA | TRBV5-6 | NA
TGTGCCAGCAGTGCGGCCGCACCAGGGACCTACGAGCAGTACTTC | CASSAAAPGTYEQYF | TRBJ2-7 | NA | TRBV25-1 | NA
TGTGCCAGCAGCTCGGGGGGAGATACGCAGTATTTT | CASSSGGDTQYF | TRBJ2-3 | TRBD2 | TRBV7-3 | NA
TGTGCCAGCAGCTTAACGCCGACAGGGTCCAACACTGAAGCTTTCTTT | CASSLTPTGSNTEAFF | TRBJ1-1 | TRBD1 | TRBV7-3 | NA
TGTGCCAGCAGCTTCGGGACAGGGGGCAAGGGCGAGCAGTACTTC | CASSFGTGGKGEQYF | TRBJ2-7 | TRBD1 | TRBV5-6 | NA
TGTGCCAGCAGCTCGCCAGGGACAGGGGGCTACGAGCAGTACTTC | CASSSPGTGGYEQYF | TRBJ2-7 | TRBD1 | TRBV5-5 | NA
TGTGCCAGCAGTTTAAGCCAGGGACAGCAAGAGACCCAGTACTTC | CASSLSQGQQETQYF | TRBJ2-5 | TRBD1 | TRBV28 | once
TGTGCCAGCAGAACAGGGTATTCCTCCTACGAGCAGTACTTC | CASRTGYSSYEQYF | TRBJ2-7 | NA | TRBV11-2 | NA
TGTGCCAGCATCGACGCCGCGGGGAGGGCTGAAGCTTTCTTT | CASIDAAGRAEAFF | TRBJ1-1 | NA | TRBV27 | NA
TGTGCCAGCAGCACGGACAGAGCCGCCGAGCAGTACTTC | CASSTDRAAEQYF | TRBJ2-7 | NA | TRBV21-1 | NA
TGTGCCAGCGCCGCAGGGGGAGATACGCAGTATTTT | CASAAGGDTQYF | TRBJ2-3 | TRBD1 | TRBV7-9 | NA
TGTGCCAGCAGTGGGGGCCGGGACAGGGGCACAGATACGCAGTATTTT | CASSGGRDRGTDTQYF | TRBJ2-3 | TRBD1 | TRBV28 | NA
TGTGCCAGCAGTAACGCGGGACTAGCGGGAATGGGGGGCTCCTACAATGAGCAGTTCTTC | CASSNAGLAGMGGSYNEQFF | TRBJ2-1 | TRBD2 | TRBV28 | NA
TGTGCCAGTAGTGGGGACAGGGAATTGGGTCAGCCCCAGCATTTT | CASSGDRELGQPQHF | TRBJ1-5 | TRBD1 | TRBV19 | NA
TGTGCCAGCAGCTACGGTGGCTTAGCCAAAAACATTCAGTACTTC | CASSYGGLAKNIQYF | TRBJ2-4 | NA | TRBV6-5 | NA
TGTGCCAGCAGCCAGGACTATGGATCCTACGAGCAGTACTTC | CASSQDYGSYEQYF | TRBJ2-7 | NA | TRBV5-4 | NA
TGTGCTAGTGGACCACTAGCGGGGGGAGGAACCGGGGAGCTGTTTTTT | CASGPLAGGGTGELFF | TRBJ2-2 | TRBD2 | TRBV12-5 | NA
TGTGCCAGCAGCCCACCGGGACTAGCGGTGTCTGGGGCCAACGTCCTGACTTTC | CASSPPGLAVSGANVLTF | TRBJ2-6 | TRBD2 | TRBV7-8 | NA
TGTGCCAGCAGCGGATCCCAGACAACTAGCGGCACAGATACGCAGTATTTT | CASSGSQTTSGTDTQYF | TRBJ2-3 | TRBD2 | TRBV9 | NA
TGTGCCAGCTCACGGGGACAGGGGGCATTTTTGCGAAATGAGCAGTTCTTC | CASSRGQGAFLRNEQFF | TRBJ2-1 | TRBD1 | TRBV18 | NA
TGTGCCAGCAGCCACGTAAACCCCGAAAACACCTACGAGCAGTACTTC | CASSHVNPENTYEQYF | TRBJ2-7 | NA | TRBV4-2 | NA
TGTGCCAGCAGCCCCCAGAGACAGGCGAGCTCCTACGAGCAGTACTTC | CASSPQRQASSYEQYF | TRBJ2-7 | NA | TRBV5-8 | NA
TGTGCCAGCAGTTTTGGGGCACTGAACACTGAAGCTTTCTTT | CASSFGALNTEAFF | TRBJ1-1 | NA | TRBV28 | NA
TGTGCCAGTACCATTCCGGGACAGGGGGCCGGGGAGCTGTTTTTT | CASTIPGQGAGELFF | TRBJ2-2 | TRBD1 | TRBV19 | NA
TGTGCCAGTACCCCAGGGAACACCCCGAACACTGAAGCTTTCTTT | CASTPGNTPNTEAFF | TRBJ1-1 | NA | TRBV19 | NA
TGTGCCAGCACTGACGGGTCTGGGGCCAACGTCCTGACTTTC | CASTDGSGANVLTF | TRBJ2-6 | NA | TRBV19 | few
TGTGCCAGCAGGGACAGCGGGGGCCCCCTGCGGGAGCAGTACTTC | CASRDSGGPLREQYF | TRBJ2-7 | TRBD2 | TRBV6-5 | NA
TGCGCCAGCAGTGACCTAGCGGGGAACTACAATGAGCAGTTCTTC | CASSDLAGNYNEQFF | TRBJ2-1 | TRBD2 | TRBV10-2 | NA
TGTGCCAGCAGCTTAAGCGCGGGGGGGCCGTACGAGCAGTACTTC | CASSLSAGGPYEQYF | TRBJ2-7 | TRBD2 | TRBV13 | NA
TGTGCCAGCAGCCAAGCCCCTAGACCCTACGAGCAGTACTTC | CASSQAPRPYEQYF | TRBJ2-7 | NA | TRBV3-1/TRBV3-2 | NA
TGTGCCAGCAGTTTGAAGCTAGCGGGAGGGGTTTACGAGCAGTACTTC | CASSLKLAGGVYEQYF | TRBJ2-7 | TRBD2 | TRBV28 | NA
TGCACCAGCAGCCCCCGGGACAGGGAGGATCAGCCCCAGCATTTT | CTSSPRDREDQPQHF | TRBJ1-5 | NA | TRBV1 | NA
TGTGCCAGCAGTACTCCTAGCGGGGTCTACAATGAGCAGTTCTTC | CASSTPSGVYNEQFF | TRBJ2-1 | TRBD2 | TRBV28 | NA
TGTGCCTGCCTCGGTGCAGATACGCAGTATTTT | CACLGADTQYF | TRBJ2-3 | NA | TRBV30 | once
TGCGCCAGCAGCCAAGGACAGGCGTACGAGCAGTACTTC | CASSQGQAYEQYF | TRBJ2-7 | NA | TRBV4-1 | NA
TGTGCCAGCAACCAGGGACTTCTAAGGAGGACAGATACGCAGTATTTT | CASNQGLLRRTDTQYF | TRBJ2-3 | NA | TRBV2 | few